These T cell receptor beta chains were read from a single sample in a study of cytomegalovirus exposure and HLA in healthy donors. Data came from immunoSEQ multiplex PCR; TCRdb stores just in-frame clones and leaves some out. Of about 250,000 clones detected, about 85% appear once; the ten largest clones hold roughly 0.24%. Sequences were obtained from PBMCs. The receptors were gathered from a girl aged 2-9 years in good health and CMV-seronegative. Both conserved end residues are part of each CDR3. Each record gives: J gene, V gene, CDR3 protein.

j_call: TRBJ1-4
v_call: TRBV5-1
cdr3_aa: CASSLGDREATNEKLFF

j_call: TRBJ1-4
v_call: TRBV7-8
cdr3_aa: CASSFRPGVIGEKLFF

j_call: TRBJ2-2
v_call: TRBV30
cdr3_aa: CASPGDSNTGELFF

j_call: TRBJ1-5
v_call: TRBV5-1
cdr3_aa: CASSPYGGQGQPQHF

j_call: TRBJ1-1
v_call: TRBV25-1
cdr3_aa: CASSDQGFDTEAFF

j_call: TRBJ1-5
v_call: TRBV30
cdr3_aa: CAWSIRGWGQPQHF

j_call: TRBJ2-3
v_call: TRBV7-3
cdr3_aa: CASSLRGGAEDTQYF

j_call: TRBJ1-2
v_call: TRBV27
cdr3_aa: CATKDRGGYTF

j_call: TRBJ2-7
v_call: TRBV6-5
cdr3_aa: CASRLAGRHEQYF

j_call: TRBJ2-1
v_call: TRBV11-2
cdr3_aa: CASSLTRTSGSVGEQFF